This T cell receptor beta chain appears in the sequencing data of a study of T cells in Graves' hyperthyroidism and ophthalmopathy. RNA transcripts yielded amplified TCR beta CDR3 regions. The TCR CDR3 was amplified in a first-round RT-PCR using the HTBI primer set. TCRdb ran MiXCR on the multiplex PCR reads and lists one entry per CDR3 protein. The sample records some 510,000 distinct CDR3 sequences, roughly 46% being singletons. This clonotype occurred a few times. CDR1 and CDR2 (germline): SGHRS, YFSETQ. V lost 5 bases, J lost 4 bases, and 9 bases lay in between. The CDR3 is 12 residues long. The chain joins TRBV5-1 to TRBJ1-1; no clear D gene. This sequence was found in a woman in her late teens or twenties with Graves' hyperthyroidism. Sequenced: peripheral blood or thyroid tissue (not recorded which). CDR3: CASRTMGTEAFF. The CDR3 DNA reads as TGCGCCAGCAGAACCATGGGCACTGAAGCTTTCTTT.